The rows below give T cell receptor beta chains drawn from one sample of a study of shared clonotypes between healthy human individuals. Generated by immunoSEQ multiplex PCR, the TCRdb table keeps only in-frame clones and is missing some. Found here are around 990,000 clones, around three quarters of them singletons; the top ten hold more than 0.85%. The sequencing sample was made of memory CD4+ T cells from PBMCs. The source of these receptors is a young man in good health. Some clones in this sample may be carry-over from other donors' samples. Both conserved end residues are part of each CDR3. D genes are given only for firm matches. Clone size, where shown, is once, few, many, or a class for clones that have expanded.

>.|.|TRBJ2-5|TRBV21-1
CASSKTSGRADWGETQYF
TGTGCCAGCAGCAAGACTAGCGGGAGGGCCGACTGGGGAGAGACCCAGTACTTC
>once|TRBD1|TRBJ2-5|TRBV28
CASSLAGRGRWETQYF
TGTGCCAGCAGTCTGGCGGGCAGGGGGCGGTGGGAGACCCAGTACTTC
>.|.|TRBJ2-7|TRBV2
CASTLEAGVGGEQYF
TGTGCCAGCACCCTTGAGGCCGGAGTCGGAGGGGAGCAGTACTTC
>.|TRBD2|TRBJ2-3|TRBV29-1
CSVSSSGGPDTQYF
TGCAGCGTTTCGTCCAGCGGGGGTCCAGATACGCAGTATTTT
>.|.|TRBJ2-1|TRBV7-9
CASSQSGLHEQFF
TGTGCCAGCAGCCAATCGGGCTTGCATGAGCAGTTCTTC
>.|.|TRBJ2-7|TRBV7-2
CASSLTVYEQYF
TGTGCCAGCAGCTTGACAGTCTACGAGCAGTACTTC
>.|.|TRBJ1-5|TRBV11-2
CASSRGGNQPQHF
TGTGCCAGCAGCAGGGGAGGCAATCAGCCCCAGCATTTT
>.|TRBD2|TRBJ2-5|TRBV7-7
CASSKSGTSPQETQYF
TGTGCCAGCAGTAAATCCGGGACTAGCCCGCAAGAGACCCAGTACTTC
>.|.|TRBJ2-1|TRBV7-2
CASSSFVTGPISSYNEQFF
TGTGCCAGCAGCTCCTTTGTGACCGGCCCGATTAGCTCCTACAATGAGCAGTTCTTC
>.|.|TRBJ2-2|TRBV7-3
CASSWTPNTGELFF
TGTGCCAGCAGCTGGACACCGAACACCGGGGAGCTGTTTTTT
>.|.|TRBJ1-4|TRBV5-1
CASSPGAFAGEKLFF
TGCGCCAGCAGCCCTGGGGCATTCGCTGGAGAAAAACTGTTTTTT
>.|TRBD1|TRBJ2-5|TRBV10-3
CAISPQAQGASETQYF
TGTGCCATCAGTCCACAGGCACAGGGGGCAAGTGAGACCCAGTACTTC
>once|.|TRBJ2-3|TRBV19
CASSMEGGQGTDTQYF
TGTGCCAGTAGTATGGAGGGTGGACAGGGCACAGATACGCAGTATTTT
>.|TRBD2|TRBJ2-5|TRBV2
CASKVGLADQETQYF
TGTGCCAGCAAGGTGGGACTAGCGGACCAAGAGACCCAGTACTTC
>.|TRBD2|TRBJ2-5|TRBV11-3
CASSPGTSVQETQYF
TGTGCCAGCAGCCCCGGGACTAGCGTACAAGAGACCCAGTACTTC
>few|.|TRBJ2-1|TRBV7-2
CASSFTAYNEQFF
TGTGCCAGCAGCTTCACGGCCTACAATGAGCAGTTCTTC
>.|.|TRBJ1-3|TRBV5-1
CASSLDGTGNTIYF
TGCGCCAGCAGCTTGGACGGCACTGGAAACACCATATATTTT
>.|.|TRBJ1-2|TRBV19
CASSILGSGGYTF
TGTGCCAGTAGTATTCTCGGGTCCGGCGGCTACACCTTC
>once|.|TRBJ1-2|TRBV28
CASSFGQGNYGYTF
TGTGCCAGCAGTTTCGGGCAGGGCAACTATGGCTACACCTTC
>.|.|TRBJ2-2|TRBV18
CASSPPGSPRTGELFF
TGTGCCAGCTCACCCCCGGGGTCCCCAAGGACCGGGGAGCTGTTTTTT
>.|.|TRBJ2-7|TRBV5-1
CASSPASYEQYF
TGCGCCAGCAGCCCAGCTAGCTACGAGCAGTACTTC
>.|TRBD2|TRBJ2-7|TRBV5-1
CASSLFSGSSYEQYF
TGCGCCAGCAGCTTGTTTAGCGGGAGCTCCTACGAGCAGTACTTC
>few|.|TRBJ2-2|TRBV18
CASSQDLGAGELFF
TGTGCCAGCTCACAAGACCTCGGTGCCGGGGAGCTGTTTTTT
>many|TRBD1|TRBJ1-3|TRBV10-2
CASSDRGNSGNTIYF
TGCGCCAGCAGTGACAGGGGGAACTCTGGAAACACCATATATTTT
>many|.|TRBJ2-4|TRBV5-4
CASSIGGGTKNIQYF
TGTGCCAGCAGCATAGGAGGGGGGACCAAAAACATTCAGTACTTC
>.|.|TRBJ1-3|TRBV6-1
CASSEGREKDGNTIYF
TGTGCCAGCAGCGAAGGGAGGGAAAAGGACGGAAACACCATATATTTT
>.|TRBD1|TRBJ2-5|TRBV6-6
CASRQTGDETQYF
TGTGCCAGCCGTCAGACAGGGGACGAGACCCAGTACTTC
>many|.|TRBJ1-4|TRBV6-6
CASSYSDHGGEKLFF
TGTGCCAGCAGTTACTCCGATCACGGAGGAGAAAAACTGTTTTTT
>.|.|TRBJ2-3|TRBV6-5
CASSSPPGLLTDTQYF
TGTGCCAGCAGTTCTCCGCCGGGACTCTTGACAGATACGCAGTATTTT
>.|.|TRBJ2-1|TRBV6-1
CASSVQQFYNEQFF
TGTGCCAGCAGTGTTCAGCAGTTCTACAATGAGCAGTTCTTC
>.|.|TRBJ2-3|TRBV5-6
CASSLGLSSTDTQYF
TGTGCCAGCAGCTTGGGGCTTAGTAGCACAGATACGCAGTATTTT
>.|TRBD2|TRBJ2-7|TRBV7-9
CASSPPTSLAGSYEQYF
TGTGCCAGCAGCCCCCCTACCTCTCTAGCGGGCTCCTACGAGCAGTACTTC
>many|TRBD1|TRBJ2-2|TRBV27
CASRNGQAITGELFF
TGTGCCAGCAGGAATGGACAGGCGATCACCGGGGAGCTGTTTTTT
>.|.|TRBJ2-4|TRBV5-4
CASSLRRVKNIQYF
TGTGCCAGCAGCTTGCGCAGGGTTAAAAACATTCAGTACTTC
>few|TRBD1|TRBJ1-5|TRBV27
CASSSDRSFGQPQHF
TGTGCCAGCAGTTCGGACAGGTCCTTCGGTCAGCCCCAGCATTTT
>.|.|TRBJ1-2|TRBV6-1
CASSELQTYYGYTF
TGTGCCAGCAGTGAATTGCAGACCTACTATGGCTACACCTTC
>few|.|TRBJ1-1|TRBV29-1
CGHGEGYTEAFF
TGTGGACACGGGGAAGGGTACACTGAAGCTTTCTTT
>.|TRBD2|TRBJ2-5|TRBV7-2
CASSRGAGGDVAQYF
TGTGCCAGCAGCCGCGGGGCGGGAGGGGACGTGGCCCAGTACTTC
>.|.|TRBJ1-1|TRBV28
CAIDFSTENTEAFF
TGTGCCATCGACTTCTCTACAGAGAACACTGAAGCTTTCTTT
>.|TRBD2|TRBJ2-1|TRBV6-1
CASSLRGSSYNEQFF
TGTGCCAGCAGTCTGCGGGGGAGCTCCTACAATGAGCAGTTCTTC
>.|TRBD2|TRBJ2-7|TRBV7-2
CASSPGTSGSYEQYF
TGTGCCAGCAGCCCCGGGACTAGCGGCTCCTACGAGCAGTACTTC
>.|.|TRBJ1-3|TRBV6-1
CASSEGPFGEDF
TGTGCCAGCAGTGAAGGTCCTTTCGGAGAAGATTTT
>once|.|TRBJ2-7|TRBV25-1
CASSESGTSVEQYF
TGTGCCAGCAGTGAATCGGGCACCTCGGTGGAGCAGTACTTC
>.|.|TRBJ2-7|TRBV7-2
CASSSSGVEQYF
TGTGCCAGCAGCTCCTCAGGGGTCGAGCAGTACTTC
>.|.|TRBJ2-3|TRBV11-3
CASSLQGRTTDTQYF
TGTGCCAGCAGCTTACAAGGGAGAACCACAGATACGCAGTATTTT
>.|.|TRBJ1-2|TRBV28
CASSLYVGYGYTF
TGTGCCAGCAGTTTATATGTTGGGTATGGCTACACCTTC
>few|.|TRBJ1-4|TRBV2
CASGTGTRYGKLFF
TGTGCCAGCGGGACCGGGACCCGATATGGGAAACTGTTTTTT
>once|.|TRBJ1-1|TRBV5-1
CASSLVVRTEAFF
TGCGCCAGCAGCTTGGTGGTTCGAACTGAAGCTTTCTTT
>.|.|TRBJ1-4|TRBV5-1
CASSPGSATNEKLFF
TGCGCCAGCTCCCCAGGGTCCGCAACTAATGAAAAACTGTTTTTT